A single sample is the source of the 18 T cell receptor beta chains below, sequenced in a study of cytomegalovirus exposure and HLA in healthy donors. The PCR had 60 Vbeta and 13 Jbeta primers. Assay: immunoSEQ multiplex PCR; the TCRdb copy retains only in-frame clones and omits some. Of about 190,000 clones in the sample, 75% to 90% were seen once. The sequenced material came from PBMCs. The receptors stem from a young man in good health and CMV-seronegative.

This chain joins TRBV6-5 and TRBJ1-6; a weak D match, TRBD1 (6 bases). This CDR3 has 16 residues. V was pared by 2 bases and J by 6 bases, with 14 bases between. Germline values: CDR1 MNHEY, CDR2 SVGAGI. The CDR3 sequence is CASSYGGAGRNSPLHF. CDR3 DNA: TGTGCCAGCAGTTACGGGGGGGCAGGCCGTAATTCACCCCTCCACTTT.

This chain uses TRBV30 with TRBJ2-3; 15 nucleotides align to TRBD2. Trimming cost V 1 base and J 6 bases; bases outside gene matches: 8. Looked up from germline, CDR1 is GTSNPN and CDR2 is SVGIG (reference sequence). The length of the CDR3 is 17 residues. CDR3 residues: CAWSEGTSGRIRDTQYF. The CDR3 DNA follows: TGTGCCTGGAGTGAAGGGACTAGCGGGAGGATTAGGGATACGCAGTATTTT.

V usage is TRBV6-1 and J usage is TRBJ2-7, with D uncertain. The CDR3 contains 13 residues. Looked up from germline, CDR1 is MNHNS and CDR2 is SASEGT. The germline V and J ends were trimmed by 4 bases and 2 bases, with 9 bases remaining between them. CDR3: CASSGGTPYEQYF. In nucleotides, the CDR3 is TGTGCCAGCAGTGGTGGCACCCCCTACGAGCAGTACTTC.

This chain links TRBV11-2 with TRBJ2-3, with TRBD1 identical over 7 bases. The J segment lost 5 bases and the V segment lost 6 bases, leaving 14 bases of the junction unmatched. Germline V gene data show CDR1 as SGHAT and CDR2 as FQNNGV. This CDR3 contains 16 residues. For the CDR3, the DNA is TGTGCCAGCAGTCTCTCCGGGACAGATTTGGGAGATACGCAGTATTTT. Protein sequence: CASSLSGTDLGDTQYF.

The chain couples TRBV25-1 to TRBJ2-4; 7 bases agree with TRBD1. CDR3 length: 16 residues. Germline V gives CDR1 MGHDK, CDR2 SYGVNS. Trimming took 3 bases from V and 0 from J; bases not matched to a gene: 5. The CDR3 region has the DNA TGTGCCAGCAGTGAGACCGGGACAGCAGCCAAAAACATTCAGTACTTC. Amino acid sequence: CASSETGTAAKNIQYF.

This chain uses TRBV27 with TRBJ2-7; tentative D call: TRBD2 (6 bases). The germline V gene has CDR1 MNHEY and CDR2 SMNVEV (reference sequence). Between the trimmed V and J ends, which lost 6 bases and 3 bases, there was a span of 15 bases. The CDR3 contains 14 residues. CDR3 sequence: CASSPGVRGYEQYF. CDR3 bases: TGTGCCAGCAGCCCGGGGGTTAGGGGCTACGAGCAGTACTTC.

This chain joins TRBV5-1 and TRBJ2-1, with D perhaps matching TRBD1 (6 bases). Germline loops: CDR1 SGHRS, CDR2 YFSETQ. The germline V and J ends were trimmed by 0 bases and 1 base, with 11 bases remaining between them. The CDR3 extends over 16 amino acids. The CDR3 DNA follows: TGCGCCAGCAGCTTGGCCTTAGGGGGTTCCTACAATGAGCAGTTCTTC. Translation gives CASSLALGGSYNEQFF. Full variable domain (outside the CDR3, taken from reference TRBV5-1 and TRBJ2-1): KAGVTQTPRYLIKTRGQQVTLSCSPISGHRSVSWYQQTPGQGLQFLFEYFSETQRNKGNFPGRFSGRQFSNSRSEMNVSTLELGDSALYLCASSLALGGSYNEQFFGPGTRLTVL.

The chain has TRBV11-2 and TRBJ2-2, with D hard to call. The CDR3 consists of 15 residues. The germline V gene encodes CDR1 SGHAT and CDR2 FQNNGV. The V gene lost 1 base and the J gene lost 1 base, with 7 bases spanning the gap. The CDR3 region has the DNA TGTGCCAGCAGCTTAGGGGCTGGGAACACCGGGGAGCTGTTTTTT. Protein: CASSLGAGNTGELFF.

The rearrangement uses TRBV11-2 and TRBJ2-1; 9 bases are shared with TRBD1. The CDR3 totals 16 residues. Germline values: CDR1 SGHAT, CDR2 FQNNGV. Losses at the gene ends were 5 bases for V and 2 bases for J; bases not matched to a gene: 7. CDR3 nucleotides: TGTGCCAGCAGCCAGCCGGGACAGGGCACCTACAATGAGCAGTTCTTC. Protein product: CASSQPGQGTYNEQFF.

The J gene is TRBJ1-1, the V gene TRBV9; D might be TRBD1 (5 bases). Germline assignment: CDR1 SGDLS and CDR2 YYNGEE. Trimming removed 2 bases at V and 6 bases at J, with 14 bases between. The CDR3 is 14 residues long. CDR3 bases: TGTGCCAGCAGCGTCATCCGGGGGGGAGCTGAAGCTTTCTTT. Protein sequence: CASSVIRGGAEAFF.

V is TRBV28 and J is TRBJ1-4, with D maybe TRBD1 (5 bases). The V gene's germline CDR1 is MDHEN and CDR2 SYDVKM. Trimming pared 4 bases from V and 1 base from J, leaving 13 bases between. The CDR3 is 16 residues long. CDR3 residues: CASSSHRQRTNEKLFF. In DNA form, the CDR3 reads TGTGCCAGCAGTTCGCACCGACAGCGAACTAATGAAAAACTGTTTTTT.

The chain's CDR3 is CASGTGQMNTEAFF. In DNA, the CDR3 is TGTGCTAGTGGGACGGGACAAATGAACACTGAAGCTTTCTTT. The chain carries TRBV12-5 and TRBJ1-1; D is perhaps TRBD1 (6 bases). V lost 6 bases, J lost 0 bases, and 11 bases lay in between. CDR3 size: 14 residues. Per the germline V gene, CDR1 is LGHNT and CDR2 is FRNRAP.

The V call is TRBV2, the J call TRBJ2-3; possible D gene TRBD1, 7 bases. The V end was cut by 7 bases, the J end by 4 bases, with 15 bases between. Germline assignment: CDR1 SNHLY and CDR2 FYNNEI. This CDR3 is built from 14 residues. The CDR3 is CASKVPRGADTQYF. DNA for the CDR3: TGTGCCAGCAAGGTTCCCAGGGGGGCAGATACGCAGTATTTT.

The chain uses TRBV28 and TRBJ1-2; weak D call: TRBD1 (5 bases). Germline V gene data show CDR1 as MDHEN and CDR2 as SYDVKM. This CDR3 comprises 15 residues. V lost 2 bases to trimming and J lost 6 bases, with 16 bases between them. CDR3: CASSLIAGLLDGYTF. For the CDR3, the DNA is TGTGCCAGCAGTTTAATAGCAGGGCTACTGGATGGCTACACCTTC.

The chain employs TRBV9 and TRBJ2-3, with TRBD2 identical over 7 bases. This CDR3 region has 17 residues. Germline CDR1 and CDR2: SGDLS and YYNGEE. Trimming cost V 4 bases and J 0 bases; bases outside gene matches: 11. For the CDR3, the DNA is TGTGCCAGCAGCCAGGCCCCTTTGACTAGCAGCACAGATACGCAGTATTTT. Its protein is CASSQAPLTSSTDTQYF.

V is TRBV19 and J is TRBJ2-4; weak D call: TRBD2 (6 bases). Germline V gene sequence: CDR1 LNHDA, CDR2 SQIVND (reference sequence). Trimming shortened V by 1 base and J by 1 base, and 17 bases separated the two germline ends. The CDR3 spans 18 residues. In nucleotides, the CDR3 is TGTGCCAGTAGTATAGGGTTTTATAGGGAGGCGGCCAAAAACATTCAGTACTTC. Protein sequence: CASSIGFYREAAKNIQYF.

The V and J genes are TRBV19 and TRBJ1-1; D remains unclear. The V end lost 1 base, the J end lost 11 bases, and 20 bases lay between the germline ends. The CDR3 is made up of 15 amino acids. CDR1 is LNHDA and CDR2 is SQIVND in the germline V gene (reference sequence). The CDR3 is CASSIGDTPSNWAFF. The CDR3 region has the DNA TGTGCCAGTAGTATAGGAGATACTCCTTCCAATTGGGCTTTCTTT.

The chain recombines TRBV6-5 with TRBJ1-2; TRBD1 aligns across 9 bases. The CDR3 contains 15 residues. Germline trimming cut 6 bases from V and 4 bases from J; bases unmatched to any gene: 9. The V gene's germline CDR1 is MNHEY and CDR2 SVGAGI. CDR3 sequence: CASSRNRGHTYGYTF. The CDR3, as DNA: TGTGCCAGCAGCCGTAACAGGGGGCACACCTATGGCTACACCTTC.